The 5 T cell receptor beta chains below were found in one sample sequenced in a study of blood T cell repertoires in COVID-19. Some clones are missing from TCRdb's copy, which holds only in-frame ones; the method was immunoSEQ multiplex PCR. In the table there are about 290,000 clones, around four fifths of which are singletons. Sequences were obtained from peripheral blood. The receptor set was obtained from a woman in her 50s with active or convalescent COVID-19.

The chain uses TRBV21-1 and TRBJ1-5; the table gives TRBD1 as D, unverified against the DNA. TRBV21-1 is termed a pseudogene. The CDR3 totals 19 residues. The CDR3 sequence is CASSRRTGQGYNSNQPQHF. CDR3 in DNA: TGTGCCAGCAGCAGGAGGACGGGACAGGGGTACAATAGCAATCAGCCCCAGCATTTT.

In this sample, this clone turned up a few times. The chain joins TRBV25-1 to TRBJ2-7; no firm D call. Trimming removed 2 bases from V and 2 bases from J, with 4 bases in between. CDR1 and CDR2 from the germline V gene are MGHDK and SYGVNS. The CDR3 has 12 amino acids. The CDR3 spells CASSEDTYEQYF. The DNA of the CDR3 is TGTGCCAGCAGTGAAGACACCTACGAGCAGTACTTC.

This clone has just a few counts. The V gene is TRBV19, the J gene TRBJ1-4, with D uncertain. Per the germline V gene, CDR1 is LNHDA and CDR2 is SQIVND (reference sequence). The CDR3 loop spans 13 amino acids. V lost 6 bases and J lost 6, with 11 bases in between. CDR3: CASRVQVDEKLFF. The CDR3, as DNA: TGTGCCAGTAGAGTTCAGGTTGATGAAAAACTGTTTTTT.

V and J are TRBV6-5 and TRBJ2-1, with D hard to call. CDR1 is MNHEY and CDR2 is SVGAGI in the germline V gene. The CDR3 has 13 residues. V was clipped by 1 base and J by 6 bases, with 7 bases between them. CDR3 nucleotide sequence: TGTGCCAGCAGTTACTTCAGAGGCAATGAGCAGTTCTTC. Translation gives CASSYFRGNEQFF.

The J gene is TRBJ1-2, the V gene TRBV6-5; D is possibly TRBD1 (5 bases). The CDR3 is 13 amino acids. The germline gives CDR1 MNHEY, CDR2 SVGAGI. Trimming shortened V by 6 bases and J by 7 bases, and 15 bases separated the two germline ends. The CDR3: CASSPPGEAGYTF. CDR3 sequence (DNA): TGTGCCAGCAGCCCCCCGGGGGAGGCTGGCTACACCTTC.